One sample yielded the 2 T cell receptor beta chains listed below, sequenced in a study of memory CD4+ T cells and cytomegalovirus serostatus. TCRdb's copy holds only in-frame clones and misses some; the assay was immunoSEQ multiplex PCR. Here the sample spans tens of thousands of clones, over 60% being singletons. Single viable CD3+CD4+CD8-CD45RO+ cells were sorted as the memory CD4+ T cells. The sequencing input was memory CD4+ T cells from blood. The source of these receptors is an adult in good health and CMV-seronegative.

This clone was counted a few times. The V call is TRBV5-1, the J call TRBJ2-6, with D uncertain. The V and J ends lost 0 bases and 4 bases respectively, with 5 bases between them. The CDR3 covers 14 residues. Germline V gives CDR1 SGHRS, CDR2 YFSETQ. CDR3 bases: TGCGCCAGCAGCTTGGAGCCGGGGGCCAACGTCCTGACTTTC. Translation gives CASSLEPGANVLTF.

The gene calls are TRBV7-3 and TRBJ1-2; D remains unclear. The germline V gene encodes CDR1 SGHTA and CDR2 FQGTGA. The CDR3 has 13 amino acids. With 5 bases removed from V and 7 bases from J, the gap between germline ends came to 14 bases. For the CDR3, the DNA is TGTGCCAGCAGCAGTCAGGAGGGATCTGGCTACACCTTC. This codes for CASSSQEGSGYTF.